This T cell receptor (beta chain) was sequenced during a study of blood T cell repertoires in COVID-19. Background on the study: There were acute and convalescent COVID-19 samples, and they came from the United States, Italy and Spain.

Data came from immunoSEQ multiplex PCR; TCRdb stores just in-frame clones and leaves some out. The table has 90,000 to 110,000 clones, about four fifths seen once. V was cut by 3 bases and J by 8 bases, with 17 bases left in between. CDR1 MNHNS and CDR2 SASEGT come from the germline V gene. CDR3 length equals 14 residues. This sequence originates from a woman of 80 years or more with acute or convalescent COVID-19. The specimen sequenced was peripheral blood. This chain joins TRBV6-1 and TRBJ2-7; D is perhaps TRBD2 (5 bases). The CDR3 DNA reads as TGTGCCAGCAGTGAGGTCTATACTAGTTTCCAGCAGTACTTC. This encodes CASSEVYTSFQQYF.